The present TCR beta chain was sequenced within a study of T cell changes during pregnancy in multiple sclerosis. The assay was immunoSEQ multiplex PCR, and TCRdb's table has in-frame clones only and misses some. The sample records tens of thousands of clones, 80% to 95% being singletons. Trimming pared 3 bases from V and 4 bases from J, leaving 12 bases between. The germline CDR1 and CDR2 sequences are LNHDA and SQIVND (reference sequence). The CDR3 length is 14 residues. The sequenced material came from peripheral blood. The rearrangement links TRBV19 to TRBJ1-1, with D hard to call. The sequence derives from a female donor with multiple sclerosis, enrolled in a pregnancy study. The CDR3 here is CASSIRPEGTEAFF. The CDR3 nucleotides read TGTGCCAGTAGTATCAGGCCCGAGGGCACTGAAGCTTTCTTT.